Below, 12 T cell receptor beta chains from the same sample are listed, as sequenced in a study of tumour-infiltrating T cells in Burkitt lymphoma. Measured with immunoSEQ multiplex PCR; TCRdb has only the in-frame clones, and not every one. The table records thousands of clones, roughly two thirds of them present only once. Sequencing used tumor tissue. The origin of the receptors is a human donor with diffuse large B-cell lymphoma.

V usage is TRBV9 and J usage is TRBJ2-7, with TRBD1 matching 9 bases. CDR1 is SGDLS and CDR2 is YYNGEE in the germline V gene. This CDR3 spans 15 amino acids. V shed 4 bases and J 5 bases; nucleotides not matched to a gene: 10. The CDR3 coding sequence is TGTGCCAGCAGCTACCGGGACAGGGAAGCGAACGAGCAGTACTTC. It yields the protein CASSYRDREANEQYF.

The chain links TRBV4-1 to TRBJ2-1, with D perhaps matching TRBD1 (5 bases). CDR3 length equals 14 residues. Germline CDR1 and CDR2: MGHRA and YSYEKL. V gave up 3 bases and J gave up 4 bases, with 10 bases separating them. The CDR3 here is CASSHDRGYNEQFF. The CDR3 region has the DNA TGCGCCAGCAGCCACGATAGGGGTTACAATGAGCAGTTCTTC.

The rearrangement links TRBV19 to TRBJ2-5; 8 bases fit TRBD1. The CDR3 has 13 amino acids. J gave up 5 bases and V 5 bases, and 4 bases lay outside the gene matches. The germline V gene has CDR1 LNHDA and CDR2 SQIVND (reference sequence). CDR3 nucleotide sequence: TGTGCCAGTAGTCGACAGGGGAGGGAGACCCAGTACTTC. Its translation is CASSRQGRETQYF. Using reference TRBV19 and TRBJ2-5 for the parts outside the CDR3, the full variable domain is DGGITQSPKYLFRKEGQNVTLSCEQNLNHDAMYWYRQDPGQGLRLIYYSQIVNDFQKGDIAEGYSVSREKKESFPLTVTSAQKNPTAFYLCASSRQGRETQYFGPGTRLLVL.

The chain recombines TRBV6-6 with TRBJ1-3, with D perhaps matching TRBD1 (5 bases). The germline CDR1 and CDR2 sequences are MNHNY and SVGAGI (reference sequence). This CDR3 contains 14 residues. V was cut by 2 bases and J by 4 bases, with 9 bases left in between. The chain's CDR3 is CASSYKGFGNTIYF. CDR3 bases: TGTGCCAGCAGTTACAAGGGGTTCGGAAACACCATATATTTT.

The chain employs TRBV2 and TRBJ1-1; possible D gene TRBD1, 6 bases. The CDR3 spans 18 residues. The V end lost 6 bases, the J end lost 1 base, and 24 bases lay between the germline ends. The germline V gene encodes CDR1 SNHLY and CDR2 FYNNEI. CDR3 bases: TGTGCCAGCAGACTCTTTTCGGGACACCGCCAGGGGAACACTGAAGCTTTCTTT. It specifies CASRLFSGHRQGNTEAFF.

This CDR3 reads CASSPTPPSKQYF. The CDR3 DNA sequence: TGTGCCAGCAGCCCAACGCCCCCGTCGAAGCAGTACTTC. This chain connects TRBV5-6 to TRBJ2-7; D not resolved. CDR1 is SGHDT and CDR2 is YYEEEE in the germline V gene. The length of the CDR3 is 13 residues. The V and J ends lost 4 bases and 8 bases respectively, with 16 bases between them.

By share, this clone counts as medium-sized (0.01 to 0.1%). The V and J genes are TRBV5-4 and TRBJ1-1; no reliable D call. CDR1 is SGHNT, CDR2 YYREEE, per germline (reference sequence). The CDR3 is 15 amino acids. V was trimmed by 4 bases and J by 4 bases, leaving 17 bases between them. CDR3 nucleotides: TGTGCCAGCAGCCCTCAAGGCCCCGGCTCCACTGAAGCTTTCTTT. Amino acid sequence: CASSPQGPGSTEAFF.

The chain uses TRBV9 and TRBJ2-7; the match to TRBD1 covers 9 bases. This CDR3 has 14 residues. V shed 3 bases, J shed 3 bases, and the junction held 4 bases outside the gene matches. The germline CDR1 and CDR2 sequences are SGDLS and YYNGEE. The CDR3 loop is CASSEGQGRYEQYF. The DNA for the CDR3 is TGTGCCAGCAGCGAGGGACAGGGTCGCTACGAGCAGTACTTC.

The genes are TRBV7-2 and TRBJ1-4, with TRBD1 matching 10 bases. The junction had 10 bases not matched to a gene; V was cut back by 5 bases and J by 10 bases. The CDR3 is 15 amino acids. Germline V gene data show CDR1 as SGHTA and CDR2 as FQGNSA. The CDR3 DNA is TGTGCCAGCAGCGTAGTTCCCGGGACAGGGGCAAAACTGTTTTTT. Residues: CASSVVPGTGAKLFF.

The chain joins TRBV4-3 to TRBJ1-1; D unresolved. CDR3 length: 15 residues. V lost 4 bases, J lost 1 base, and 13 bases lay in between. Germline V gives CDR1 LGHNA, CDR2 YSLEER. CDR3 region: CASSPVNGENTEAFF. The CDR3, as DNA: TGCGCCAGCAGCCCCGTTAATGGGGAGAACACTGAAGCTTTCTTT.

The CDR3 DNA sequence: TGTGCCAGCAGTTATGCCCAAGGGAACACCTACGAGCAGTACTTC. The encoded protein is CASSYAQGNTYEQYF. This chain links TRBV7-2 with TRBJ2-7; D unresolved. The CDR3 is 15 residues long. Germline V gene sequence: CDR1 SGHTA, CDR2 FQGNSA. Trimming took off 6 bases at V and 2 bases at J, with 17 bases between the two ends.

The chain recombines TRBV5-1 with TRBJ2-1; D perhaps matches TRBD2 (6 bases). In germline, CDR1 is SGHRS, CDR2 YFSETQ. With 4 bases removed from V and 4 bases from J, the gap between germline ends came to 12 bases. This CDR3 spans 14 amino acids. The CDR3 DNA follows: TGCGCCAGCAGCGGGAGGACGGATTACAATGAGCAGTTCTTC. Translation gives CASSGRTDYNEQFF.